The T cell receptor (beta chain) described here comes from a study of blood T cell repertoires in COVID-19. This table comes from immunoSEQ multiplex PCR, and its TCRdb copy is limited to in-frame clones, with some not included. The table has hundreds of thousands of clones, under 90% seen once. Germline CDR1 reads SGHRS; CDR2 reads YFSETQ. The CDR3 is made up of 16 amino acids. V dropped 1 base and J dropped 2 bases, with 16 bases sitting between them. The receptor was isolated from a woman in her 30s with COVID-19, enrolled during active disease. The sample was peripheral blood. V and J are TRBV5-1 and TRBJ2-7; D possibly corresponds to TRBD2 (6 bases). The CDR3 here is CASSLRSAGLAYEQYF. The DNA of the CDR3 is TGCGCCAGCAGCTTGAGGTCGGCGGGGCTTGCCTACGAGCAGTACTTC.